This T cell receptor beta chain was retrieved from a study of blood T cell repertoires in COVID-19. Authors' methods: For nucleated cells, counts were estimated from reference gene primer amplification. Here immunoSEQ multiplex PCR was the method, and the copy in TCRdb shows in-frame clones only, minus some. V, J and clone size are taken as reported in that table, and D and trimming were inferred from the DNA itself. The sample consists of about 240,000 clones, roughly 80% of them appearing once. The CDR3 contains 15 residues. V was shortened by 4 bases and J by 1 base, with 13 bases between the two germline ends. Germline values: CDR1 LGHDT, CDR2 YNNKEL (reference sequence).

The source of this sequence is a woman of 80 years or more with acute or convalescent COVID-19. The sample consisted of peripheral blood. This chain connects TRBV3-1 (or the pseudogene TRBV3-2) to TRBJ2-5; perhaps TRBD2 as D (7 bases). The CDR3 sequence: CASSPSAGAQETQYF. In DNA, the CDR3 is TGTGCCAGCAGCCCCAGTGCGGGGGCCCAAGAGACCCAGTACTTC.